These T cell receptor beta chains were read from a single sample in a study of blood T cell repertoires in COVID-19. The assay was immunoSEQ multiplex PCR, and TCRdb's table has in-frame clones only and misses some. The sample lists 130,000 or so clones, 70% to 90% occurring once. Specimen: peripheral blood. The origin of the receptors is an older woman with acute or convalescent COVID-19. Each CDR3 is given with its conserved first and last residue. Fields, in order: V gene, clone size, D gene, J gene, CDR3 DNA, CDR3 protein. The D gene is left open where the match is weak. Clone sizes are given selectively: once, few, many, or a class where the clone is expanded.

V: TRBV6-5
size: few
D: -
J: TRBJ1-1
DNA: TGTGCCAGCATGCAGGGAAGGTGGAACACTGAAGCTTTCTTT
CDR3: CASMQGRWNTEAFF

V: TRBV5-1
size: once
D: -
J: TRBJ1-4
DNA: TGCGCCAGCAGACCGAGCACAGATCGTGAAAAACTGTTTTTT
CDR3: CASRPSTDREKLFF

V: TRBV11-3
size: -
D: -
J: TRBJ1-1
DNA: TGTGCCAGCAGCGAGGTAGGGGTCACTGAAGCTTTCTTT
CDR3: CASSEVGVTEAFF

V: TRBV7-7
size: -
D: -
J: TRBJ2-3
DNA: TGTGCTAGCAGCTTAGATGGGCAGGGCACAGATACGCAGTATTTT
CDR3: CASSLDGQGTDTQYF

V: TRBV19
size: many
D: -
J: TRBJ1-1
DNA: TGTGCCAGTAGTATAGGTGGGGCGGAAGCTTTCTTT
CDR3: CASSIGGAEAFF

V: TRBV4-1
size: -
D: -
J: TRBJ1-2
DNA: TGCGCCAGCAGCCAAGGAAAGGGATCAGCGGGCTATGGCTACACCTTC
CDR3: CASSQGKGSAGYGYTF

V: TRBV5-6
size: -
D: -
J: TRBJ2-5
DNA: TGTGCCAGCAGCCGCGTAGGAGACCAGTACTTC
CDR3: CASSRVGDQYF

V: TRBV27
size: -
D: TRBD1
J: TRBJ1-4
DNA: TGTGCCAGCAGCCTACAGGGGGCGCCCGAAAAACTGTTTTTT
CDR3: CASSLQGAPEKLFF

V: TRBV5-1
size: medium-sized
D: -
J: TRBJ1-1
DNA: TGCGCCAGCAGCCCAACTAGACCTAGAGAGGATACTGAAGCTTTCTTT
CDR3: CASSPTRPREDTEAFF

V: TRBV2
size: -
D: TRBD2
J: TRBJ2-7
DNA: TGTGCCAGCAGTGAAGCCCAGACTAGCGGGGGGGACATTCGGCACTTC
CDR3: CASSEAQTSGGDIRHF

V: TRBV10-3
size: few
D: -
J: TRBJ2-7
DNA: TGTGCCATCAGTGGACCTCCGGGACAAGAGAACACCTACGAGCAGTACTTC
CDR3: CAISGPPGQENTYEQYF

V: TRBV13
size: -
D: TRBD2
J: TRBJ2-3
DNA: TGTGCCAGCAGCTTAGGCGGGGGGGGTGCAGATACGCAGTATTTT
CDR3: CASSLGGGGADTQYF

V: TRBV5-1
size: -
D: TRBD1
J: TRBJ1-2
DNA: TGCGCCAGCAGCGGGACAGGAGATCACTATGGCTACACCTTC
CDR3: CASSGTGDHYGYTF

V: TRBV27
size: -
D: -
J: TRBJ2-5
DNA: TGTGCCAGCAGTCGAAGCCACCAAGAGACCCAGTACTTC
CDR3: CASSRSHQETQYF

V: TRBV9
size: -
D: -
J: TRBJ2-7
DNA: TGTGCCAGCAGCGAGATTCAAAGCGGATTCGGTTTGACCTACGAGCAGTACTTC
CDR3: CASSEIQSGFGLTYEQYF

V: TRBV7-2
size: -
D: -
J: TRBJ2-2
DNA: TGTGCCAGCAGCTTAGTGGGGGGACCGAACACCGGGGAGCTGTTTTTT
CDR3: CASSLVGGPNTGELFF

V: TRBV5-6
size: -
D: -
J: TRBJ1-1
DNA: TGTGCCAGCAGCTTGGAGGCTTGGAGGAAATTCACTGAAGCTTTCTTT
CDR3: CASSLEAWRKFTEAFF

V: TRBV19
size: once
D: TRBD2
J: TRBJ2-1
DNA: TGTGCCAGTAGTATCGGGGGGAGATCCTACAATGAGCAGTTCTTC
CDR3: CASSIGGRSYNEQFF

V: TRBV4-2
size: -
D: -
J: TRBJ2-3
DNA: TGTGCCAGCAGCCAAGATCCCCAAGATACGCAGTATTTT
CDR3: CASSQDPQDTQYF

V: TRBV4-2
size: few
D: TRBD1
J: TRBJ1-3
DNA: TGTGCCAGCAGCCAAGAAGTTGGGAGACAGGGGTTACTAACCTCTGGAAACACCATATATTTT
CDR3: CASSQEVGRQGLLTSGNTIYF

V: TRBV5-1
size: -
D: -
J: TRBJ2-4
DNA: TGCGCCAGCAGCTTGGACTCGGGAGCCAAAAACATTCAGTACTTC
CDR3: CASSLDSGAKNIQYF

V: TRBV11-3
size: -
D: TRBD1
J: TRBJ2-7
DNA: TGTGCCAGCAGCTTACGAGGACAGGGGACCTACGAGCAGTACTTC
CDR3: CASSLRGQGTYEQYF

V: TRBV12-2
size: -
D: -
J: TRBJ2-6
DNA: TGTGCAAGTCGCGGGGGGTCTGGGGCCAACGTCCTGACTTTC
CDR3: CASRGGSGANVLTF

V: TRBV5-3
size: -
D: -
J: TRBJ1-2
DNA: TGTGCCAGAAGCCAGACGGGACACCGGCCTCCTACCCTCTATGGCTACACCTTC
CDR3: CARSQTGHRPPTLYGYTF

V: TRBV27
size: -
D: TRBD1
J: TRBJ1-2
DNA: TGTGCCAGCAGTCCGTGGACAGGGGGTTATGGCTACACCTTC
CDR3: CASSPWTGGYGYTF

V: TRBV14
size: -
D: TRBD1
J: TRBJ2-6
DNA: TGTGCCAGCAGCCAGAGGACAGGGTTCACTGGGGCCAACGTCCTGACTTTC
CDR3: CASSQRTGFTGANVLTF

V: TRBV19
size: -
D: TRBD1
J: TRBJ2-5
DNA: TGTGCCAGTAGTAAGACAGGGACCTTCCAAGAGACCCAGTACTTC
CDR3: CASSKTGTFQETQYF

V: TRBV11-2
size: -
D: -
J: TRBJ1-1
DNA: TGTGCCAGCAGCTCTTCGAGGACAGCGAACACTGAAGCTTTCTTT
CDR3: CASSSSRTANTEAFF

V: TRBV3-1/TRBV3-2
size: -
D: -
J: TRBJ2-5
DNA: TGTGCCAGCAGCCAAGATTCCACACGACAAGAGACCCAGTACTTC
CDR3: CASSQDSTRQETQYF

V: TRBV24-1
size: -
D: TRBD1
J: TRBJ1-1
DNA: TGTGCCACCAGTGCAGGGGGCGCGGATGTAAGAACTGAAGCTTTCTTT
CDR3: CATSAGGADVRTEAFF

V: TRBV5-4
size: -
D: TRBD1
J: TRBJ2-1
DNA: TGTGCCAGCAGTAGGGACAGCTATTCATACAATGAGCAGTTCTTC
CDR3: CASSRDSYSYNEQFF

V: TRBV5-1
size: once
D: -
J: TRBJ2-5
DNA: TGCGCCAGCAGCCATCAAGAGACCCAGTACTTC
CDR3: CASSHQETQYF